The rows below give T cell receptor beta chains drawn from one sample of a study of blood T cell repertoires in COVID-19. Assay used: immunoSEQ multiplex PCR; TCRdb lists only in-frame clones, some missing. Of just over 250,000 clones listed, 80% to 90% are singletons. Sequencing input: PBMCs or T cells enriched from blood (not recorded which). These receptor sequences come from a man under 40 with acute COVID-19. Each CDR3 is given with its conserved first and last residue. The D gene is left open where the match is weak.

TRBV9	TRBD1	CASSAPFGTGSSGNTIYF
TRBV29-1	NA	CSVPSLGSQGYTF
TRBV7-6	NA	CASSSGGGVITEAFF
TRBV4-3	NA	CASSQDVPRGVSGELFF
TRBV7-8	NA	CASSLESSAGVGETQYF
TRBV6-5	NA	CASKWSPGEDTQYF
TRBV3-1/TRBV3-2	NA	CASSLRGLRQASSGANVLTF
TRBV4-1	NA	CASSQDLRLVGYTF
TRBV5-1	TRBD1	CASSVPTGTGEGATNEKLFF
TRBV10-3	TRBD1	CATASGQDYGYTF
TRBV7-9	TRBD1	CASSYSTGGSGNQPQHF
TRBV3-1/TRBV3-2	TRBD1	CASSPGQGDTQYF
TRBV19	TRBD1	CASSPTDRGHGYTF
TRBV28	TRBD1	CASGGQVFFSGANVLTF
TRBV19	NA	CASSITAMNTEAFF
TRBV28	TRBD1	CASSLRGLSDEKLFF
TRBV11-3	NA	CASSGRGLFF
TRBV5-4	NA	CASSFASGGNTEAFF